The clone carrying this T cell receptor (beta chain) came up a few times. These data belong to a study of cytomegalovirus exposure and HLA in healthy donors. This CDR3 comprises 14 residues. V lost 0 bases, J lost 2 bases, and 7 bases lay in between. CDR1 and CDR2 (germline): MNHEY, SVGAGI. Both 60 Vbeta primers and 13 Jbeta primers went into the PCR. Assay: immunoSEQ multiplex PCR; the TCRdb copy retains only in-frame clones and omits some. Here the sample spans 200,000 or so clones, 85% to 90% being singletons. Sequencing input: PBMCs. The TCR originated in a man under 40 in good health and CMV-seronegative. The chain is built from TRBV6-5 and TRBJ1-2, with a weak D call TRBD1 (5 bases). CDR3 sequence reads: CASSYSEGNYGYTF. For the CDR3, the DNA is TGTGCCAGCAGTTACTCGGAGGGGAACTATGGCTACACCTTC.